Listed below are T cell receptor beta chains from one sample, sequenced in a study of post-analysis software for immune sequencing data. TCRdb used MiXCR to reprocess the PCR reads, holding one entry per CDR3 protein. The data show fewer than 850,000 distinct CDR3 sequences, with about 27% seen just once and around 0.56% held by the top ten. Sequencing was carried out using blood. These receptors originate from a girl between 10 and 17 years old with multiple sclerosis. The conserved cysteine and the conserved F or W are not part of the CDR3 here. A D gene is named only where the DNA matches it firmly.

D | V | CDR3
NA | TRBV9 | ASSHSPGVALGEGGYT
NA | TRBV28 | ASSFLQAYEQY
NA | TRBV5-1 | ASSLGPLDSYNEQY
TRBD1 | TRBV7-2 | ASSLGGTGINYGYT
TRBD2 | TRBV28 | ASSRLAGARDNEQF
NA | TRBV2 | ASVRETQY
NA | TRBV14 | ASSPAPNGEQY
NA | TRBV4-1 | ASSHSDIYGYT
NA | TRBV29-1 | SVCDRAQETQY
TRBD1 | TRBV20-1 | SARAGQGNTDTQY
NA | TRBV20-1 | SAITGSYEQY
NA | TRBV7-2 | VSSLRFDSVPPQH
NA | TRBV5-1 | ASSGSPKSNEQF
TRBD2 | TRBV5-1 | ASSLVAGFGANVLT
NA | TRBV28 | ASSLPHFGTQY
TRBD1 | TRBV7-9 | ASSARRQGSTDTQY
NA | TRBV6-5 | ASSYSVTSGYHEQY
TRBD1 | TRBV15 | ATSRGQGMSYEQY
NA | TRBV6-2/TRBV6-3 | ASSYVPWALGRGYGYT
TRBD1 | TRBV7-2 | ASSARQGRETQY
NA | TRBV14 | ASSQDIGGTDTQY
NA | TRBV5-5 | ASSLWQGLNEQY
TRBD1 | TRBV6-6 | ASSYEGRGLDGYT
NA | TRBV5-1 | ASSLTSAGGITEAF
NA | TRBV5-5 | ASSFILRSTEAF
TRBD1 | TRBV10-1 | ASRDSGLTDTQY
NA | TRBV20-1 | SAPNTGRNYGYT
NA | TRBV20-1 | SARDVSSSNQPQH
TRBD2 | TRBV13 | ASSPTSGRADTQY
TRBD2 | TRBV2 | ASLGGRGNEQF
TRBD2 | TRBV20-1 | SAREGTSGRADTQY
NA | TRBV27 | ASQRRGETQY
NA | TRBV25-1 | ASSEYQYGYT